This T cell receptor (beta chain) is from a study of blood T cell repertoires in COVID-19. Study-level background: Collection of acute and convalescent COVID-19 samples took place in the United States, Italy and Spain. T cells, B-cell-depleted T cells, or PBMCs provided the cDNA or gDNA that served as material.

TCRdb's table, derived via immunoSEQ multiplex PCR, lists solely in-frame clones and lacks some. Among roughly 110,000 clones listed, roughly 83% were seen once. The trim removed 6 bases at V and 5 bases at J, leaving 0 bases unmatched. The CDR3 has 13 residues. Germline CDR1 LNHDA, CDR2 SQIVND (reference sequence). This TCR was recovered from a woman aged 70-85 years with acute or convalescent COVID-19. The genes are TRBV19 and TRBJ1-5; 11 nucleotides line up with TRBD1. Sequenced sample: peripheral blood. As DNA, the CDR3 is TGTGCCAGTAGGGACAGGGGGCATCAGCCCCAGCATTTT. Translating it yields CASRDRGHQPQHF.